Below, 6 T cell receptor beta chains from the same sample are listed, as sequenced in a study of T-cell memory formation after mild COVID-19. TCRdb reprocessed the 5' RACE reads via MiXCR and lists one record per CDR3 protein. The sample lists about 250,000 distinct CDR3 sequences; 15% were seen once. Sequenced material: PBMCs or a T cell subset sorted from them (not recorded which). These receptor sequences come from an adult woman who had mild COVID-19 (a few samples of this study predate the infection). Cell type and time point are not known.

This clonotype was found a few times. V is TRBV7-2 and J is TRBJ2-1; 10 nucleotides line up with TRBD2. Germline CDR1 is SGHTA and CDR2 is FQGNSA. V dropped 5 bases and J dropped 7; count of bases not matched to a gene: 11. The CDR3 spans 16 residues. CDR3 DNA: TGTGCCAGCAGCCCCCGTGGAGCGGGAGGGCTAAATGAGCAGTTCTTC. Protein: CASSPRGAGGLNEQFF.

This clonotype was recorded at least ten times. The genes are TRBV5-1 and TRBJ2-2; weak D call: TRBD1 (5 bases). Per germline, CDR1 SGHRS and CDR2 YFSETQ. CDR3 length equals 15 residues. V was cut by 1 base and J by 3 bases, with 10 bases left in between. CDR3 nucleotides: TGCGCCAGCAGCTTGTTAATAGGGGACACCGGGGAGCTGTTTTTT. As protein: CASSLLIGDTGELFF.

The chain has TRBV10-3 and TRBJ2-1; tentatively, D is TRBD2 (5 bases). This CDR3 contains 14 residues. V was shortened by 3 bases and J by 4 bases, with 10 bases between the two germline ends. In germline, CDR1 is ENHRY, CDR2 SYGVKD. The CDR3 spells CAISDQRLYNEQFF. In DNA, the CDR3 is TGTGCCATCAGTGACCAGCGGTTGTACAATGAGCAGTTCTTC.

The V gene is TRBV20-1, the J gene TRBJ2-1, with 10 bases matching TRBD2. The V gene end was trimmed by 5 bases and the J gene end by 0 bases; junction bases not matched to a gene: 7. Per the germline V gene, CDR1 is DFQATT and CDR2 is SNEGSKA (reference sequence). This CDR3 spans 16 amino acids. DNA for the CDR3: TGCAGTGCTCCGGACCTAGCGGGGGCCTCCTACAATGAGCAGTTCTTC. Amino acid sequence: CSAPDLAGASYNEQFF.

A few counts support this clonotype. The J gene is TRBJ1-1, the V gene TRBV11-2; possibly TRBD1 for D (5 bases). V was clipped by 5 bases and J by 2 bases, with 15 bases between them. Germline V gene data show CDR1 as SGHAT and CDR2 as FQNNGV. The CDR3 is 15 amino acids. The CDR3 sequence is CASSARDPVNTEAFF. The CDR3 DNA sequence: TGTGCCAGCAGCGCACGGGACCCGGTAAACACTGAAGCTTTCTTT.

This rearrangement joins TRBV20-1 to TRBJ2-7; D may be TRBD1 or TRBD2 (6 bases each). This CDR3 has 19 amino acids. Germline V lookup: CDR1 DFQATT, CDR2 SNEGSKA (reference sequence). Deletions cut 0 bases from V and 7 bases from J, with 31 bases between. The CDR3: CSARDSGTGLGGQLREQYF. In nucleotides, the CDR3 is TGCAGTGCTAGAGATTCGGGAACCGGTCTAGGGGGGCAGCTTAGGGAGCAGTACTTC.